The 22 T cell receptor beta chains below all came from one sample that was sequenced in a study of control samples from healthy donors and cancer patients. Profiled with immunoSEQ multiplex PCR; TCRdb holds only in-frame clones, not every one. Found here are around 250,000 clones, approximately 80% of them singletons; the top ten hold less than 15%. The sequenced sample was PBMCs. Receptor source: a woman aged 60-75 years with lung cancer.

CDR3 DNA: TGTGCCAGCAGTTCCACTAGCGTAGAGACCCAGTACTTC. Protein: CASSSTSVETQYF. The V gene is TRBV12-3 or TRBV12-4, the J gene TRBJ2-5; 7 nucleotides align to TRBD2. The J segment lost 4 bases and the V segment lost 4 bases, leaving 3 bases of the junction unmatched. There are 13 residues in the CDR3.

This chain links TRBV2 with TRBJ1-2; tentatively, D is TRBD1 (5 bases). The CDR3 is made up of 13 amino acids. Trimming removed 2 bases from V and 6 bases from J, with 10 bases in between. Germline V gene sequence: CDR1 SNHLY, CDR2 FYNNEI. The CDR3 DNA follows: TGTGCCAGCAGTGAAACCAGGGAGGATGGCTACACCTTC. This translates into CASSETREDGYTF.

The chain is built from TRBV19 and TRBJ2-3, with a possible D match to TRBD2 (5 bases). Between the trimmed V and J ends, which lost 5 bases and 0 bases, there was a span of 12 bases. CDR1 is LNHDA, CDR2 SQIVND, per germline (reference sequence). The CDR3 contains 15 residues. Here the CDR3 DNA reads TGTGCCAGTAGTCCGGACTGGGCTAGCACAGATACGCAGTATTTT. It yields the protein CASSPDWASTDTQYF.

The chain joins TRBV9 to TRBJ2-5, with a weak D call TRBD2 (6 bases). Germline V lookup: CDR1 SGDLS, CDR2 YYNGEE. The V gene lost 2 bases and the J gene lost 5 bases, with 19 bases spanning the gap. This CDR3 comprises 16 residues. CDR3 loop: CASSVSSLAIVETQYF. The CDR3 nucleotides are TGTGCCAGCAGCGTTAGTAGCCTAGCGATCGTGGAGACCCAGTACTTC.

The chain employs TRBV10-1 and TRBJ1-5; no clear D gene. The germline V gene has CDR1 WNHNN and CDR2 SYGVQD (reference sequence). The V end was cut by 0 bases, the J end by 9 bases, with 9 bases between. The CDR3 extends over 13 amino acids. The CDR3 loop is CASSESSRSPQHF. For the CDR3, the DNA is TGCGCCAGCAGTGAGTCGTCCCGGTCGCCCCAGCATTTT.

The chain links TRBV24-1 to TRBJ2-5, with D possibly being TRBD1 or TRBD2 (5 bases each). V lost 4 bases and J 2 bases, leaving 13 bases between the germline ends. CDR1 and CDR2 from the germline V gene are KGHDR and SFDVKD. The CDR3 is 15 amino acids. CDR3: CATSDPGRIQETQYF. The CDR3 nucleotides are TGTGCCACCAGTGACCCGGGACGGATTCAAGAGACCCAGTACTTC.

J is TRBJ1-1 and V is TRBV12-3 or TRBV12-4; the D is unclear. Trimming left V 3 bases short and J 1 base short, with 6 bases between. The CDR3 length is 13 residues. CDR3 bases: TGTGCCAGCAGTTTGGAGGGGAACACTGAAGCTTTCTTT. It encodes CASSLEGNTEAFF.

The count of this clone is one. This chain uses TRBV4-2 with TRBJ1-4; D remains unclear. The CDR3 runs to 18 residues. Trimming shortened V by 0 bases and J by 4 bases, and 18 bases separated the two germline ends. CDR1 LGHNA and CDR2 YNFKEQ come from the germline V gene. The CDR3 reads CASSQDVPSWTGNEKLFF. CDR3 in DNA: TGTGCCAGCAGCCAAGATGTCCCCTCTTGGACGGGTAATGAAAAACTGTTTTTT.

This clone was counted only a few times. The gene calls are TRBV5-4 and TRBJ2-5, with D maybe TRBD2 (5 bases). V was shortened by 4 bases and J by 2 bases, with 12 bases between the two germline ends. Germline V gives CDR1 SGHNT, CDR2 YYREEE (reference sequence). The CDR3 has 14 amino acids. The CDR3: CASSAAVAQETQYF. The CDR3 DNA reads as TGTGCCAGCAGCGCGGCAGTAGCGCAAGAGACCCAGTACTTC.

This chain links TRBV3-1 (or the pseudogene TRBV3-2) with TRBJ2-7; TRBD2 matches 7 bases. Trimming removed 0 bases from V and 0 bases from J; junction bases left unmatched: 17. The germline V gene encodes CDR1 LGHDT and CDR2 YNNKEL (reference sequence). CDR3 length: 20 amino acids. The CDR3 bases are TGTGCCAGCAGCCAAGATGTTGTGGGGGGTCTAGCGGTGAGCTCCTACGAGCAGTACTTC. As protein: CASSQDVVGGLAVSSYEQYF.

The chain combines TRBV10-1 with TRBJ1-2, with a weak D call TRBD1 (5 bases). Germline V gene data show CDR1 as WNHNN and CDR2 as SYGVQD (reference sequence). Trimming took 11 bases from V and 4 from J, leaving 29 bases between them. The CDR3 contains 17 residues. DNA for the CDR3: TGCGCCTGGGGGGGTGCAATGTCAGGGAGAGGATCCTATGGCTACACCTTC. Translation gives CAWGGAMSGRGSYGYTF.

V usage is TRBV6-5 and J usage is TRBJ1-2; D not resolved. V lost 6 bases and J 8 bases, leaving 13 bases between the germline ends. The CDR3 covers 12 residues. Looked up from germline, CDR1 is MNHEY and CDR2 is SVGAGI. CDR3 loop: CASSTLSNGYTF. The DNA for the CDR3 is TGTGCCAGCAGCACCCTCTCCAACGGCTACACCTTC.

The V gene is TRBV5-1, the J gene TRBJ2-2; 7 nucleotides line up with TRBD1. Trimming removed 4 bases from V and 1 base from J; junction bases left unmatched: 7. CDR3 length equals 16 residues. Germline V CDR1 and CDR2: SGHRS, YFSETQ. CDR3 loop: CASSPRGPRNTGELFF. CDR3 coding DNA: TGCGCCAGCAGCCCGAGGGGGCCAAGGAACACCGGGGAGCTGTTTTTT. The full variable domain, rest sourced from reference TRBV5-1 and TRBJ2-2, is KAGVTQTPRYLIKTRGQQVTLSCSPISGHRSVSWYQQTPGQGLQFLFEYFSETQRNKGNFPGRFSGRQFSNSRSEMNVSTLELGDSALYLCASSPRGPRNTGELFFGEGSRLTVL.

The V call is TRBV5-4, the J call TRBJ2-7; 8 bases are a match to TRBD2. Germline CDR1 is SGHNT and CDR2 is YYREEE (reference sequence). Trimming removed 4 bases from V and 5 bases from J; junction bases left unmatched: 2. The CDR3 contains 12 residues. The CDR3 loop is CASSQTSDEQYF. The CDR3 DNA reads TGTGCCAGCAGCCAGACTAGCGACGAGCAGTACTTC.

The chain carries TRBV10-3 and TRBJ1-6; D not resolved. Germline V CDR1 and CDR2: ENHRY, SYGVKD. V lost 4 bases and J 6 bases, leaving 7 bases between the germline ends. The CDR3 extends over 13 amino acids. The CDR3 reads CAISVQSNSPLHF. The CDR3 DNA sequence: TGTGCCATCAGTGTGCAGAGTAATTCACCCCTCCACTTT.

The CDR3: CASSLLASGTSPLHF. The CDR3 bases are TGTGCCAGCAGTTTATTGGCCAGCGGGACTTCACCCCTCCACTTT. This chain connects TRBV27 to TRBJ1-6; a possible D gene is TRBD1 (5 bases). The CDR3 is 15 residues long. V was trimmed by 1 base and J by 9 bases, leaving 13 bases between them. Germline assignment: CDR1 MNHEY and CDR2 SMNVEV (reference sequence).

The chain is built from TRBV27 and TRBJ2-1; 14 bases are a match to TRBD2. J lost 8 bases, V lost 4 bases, and 4 bases had no gene match. CDR1 and CDR2 from the germline V gene are MNHEY and SMNVEV (reference sequence). The length of the CDR3 is 15 residues. The CDR3 loop reads CASSWGLAGVDEQFF. CDR3 DNA: TGTGCCAGCAGTTGGGGACTAGCGGGAGTGGATGAGCAGTTCTTC.

This clone appeared once. The rearrangement joins TRBV3-1 (or the pseudogene TRBV3-2) to TRBJ1-1; no clear D. Trimming took off 1 base at V and 6 bases at J, with 12 bases between the two ends. This CDR3 has 14 amino acids. Per germline, CDR1 LGHDT and CDR2 YNNKEL (reference sequence). The CDR3 protein is CASSQGLAVPEAFF. In DNA form, the CDR3 reads TGTGCCAGCAGCCAAGGTTTGGCAGTTCCTGAAGCTTTCTTT.

Points on this clone: This specimen includes other DNA sequences encoding the same CDR3. This chain joins TRBV2 and TRBJ1-6; 7 nucleotides align to TRBD1. Unmatched junction bases numbered 8, after V lost 3 bases and J lost 9 bases. Germline V gene data show CDR1 as SNHLY and CDR2 as FYNNEI. The CDR3 is 15 residues long. CDR3 sequence reads: CASSDDEGAGSPLHF. The CDR3 DNA follows: TGTGCCAGCAGTGATGATGAGGGGGCGGGTTCACCCCTCCACTTT.

This clone was observed a few times. The chain combines TRBV11-2 with TRBJ2-3; D is unresolved. The CDR3 totals 14 residues. Between the trimmed V and J ends, which lost 1 base and 5 bases, there was a span of 10 bases. The V gene's germline CDR1 is SGHAT and CDR2 FQNNGV. CDR3 in amino acids: CASSLGPFGDTQYF. DNA of the CDR3: TGTGCCAGCAGCTTAGGACCATTTGGAGATACGCAGTATTTT.

V usage is TRBV2 and J usage is TRBJ1-2; D is ambiguous. V lost 2 bases and J 8 bases, leaving 12 bases between the germline ends. There are 13 residues in the CDR3. Germline assignment: CDR1 SNHLY and CDR2 FYNNEI. CDR3 loop: CASSELDNIGYTF. DNA of the CDR3: TGTGCCAGCAGTGAATTGGATAACATCGGCTACACCTTC.

The count of this clone is one. The J gene is TRBJ1-1, the V gene TRBV5-1, with D uncertain. V lost 1 base and J 1 base, leaving 11 bases between the germline ends. Germline V gene data show CDR1 as SGHRS and CDR2 as YFSETQ. The CDR3 is 15 residues long. CDR3 protein: CASSLITLGNTEAFF. CDR3 coding DNA: TGCGCCAGCAGCTTGATAACGTTGGGGAACACTGAAGCTTTCTTT.